This TCR beta chain is drawn from a study of cytomegalovirus exposure and HLA in healthy donors. Study results and limitations: Later on, a genetic analysis was performed. It linked a missense variant in DCLRE1C with V- and J-gene trimming of TCR beta. In a later analysis, several top co-occurrence clusters appeared linked to parvovirus B19, influenza, CMV and Epstein-Barr virus. Reports indicated that the classifier achieved high specificity and sensitivity in diagnosing cytomegalovirus status.

The germline V gene encodes CDR1 LNHDA and CDR2 SQIVND (reference sequence). J lost 2 bases, V lost 5 bases, and 5 bases had no gene match. The CDR3 has 15 amino acids. Amplification used 60 Vbeta primers and 13 Jbeta primers. TCRdb's copy holds only in-frame clones and misses some; the assay was immunoSEQ multiplex PCR. This sample has about 150,000 clones, with roughly 78% found just once. Of note for this clone: Its specificity is not known.

The sequence was collected from a woman in her fifties or sixties in good health and CMV-seropositive. The chain couples TRBV19 to TRBJ1-5; 8 bases are shared with TRBD1. The material sequenced was PBMCs. CDR3 in amino acids: CASSGQGRGNQPQHF. CDR3 coding DNA: TGTGCCAGTAGTGGACAGGGCAGGGGCAATCAGCCCCAGCATTTT.